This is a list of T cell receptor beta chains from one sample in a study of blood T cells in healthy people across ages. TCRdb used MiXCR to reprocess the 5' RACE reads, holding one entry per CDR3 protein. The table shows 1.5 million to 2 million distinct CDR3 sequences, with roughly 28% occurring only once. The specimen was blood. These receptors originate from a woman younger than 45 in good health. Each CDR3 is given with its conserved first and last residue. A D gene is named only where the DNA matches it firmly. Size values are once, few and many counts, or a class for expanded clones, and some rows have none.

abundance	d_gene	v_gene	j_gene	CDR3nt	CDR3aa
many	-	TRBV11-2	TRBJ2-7	TGTGCCAGCAGCCGTGACCGGGACTCACGCTACGAGCAGTACTTC	CASSRDRDSRYEQYF
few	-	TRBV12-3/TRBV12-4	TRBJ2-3	TGTGCCAGCAGTTTGGACAGCGGGTTAGCTACGCAGTATTTT	CASSLDSGLATQYF
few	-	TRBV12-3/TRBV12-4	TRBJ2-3	TGTGCCAGCAGTTATACGGCGGGGCGCACAGATACGCAGTATTTT	CASSYTAGRTDTQYF
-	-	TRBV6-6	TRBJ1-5	TGTGCCAGCAGAACCGGGGGGAATAGGGGCAATCAGCCCCAGCATTTT	CASRTGGNRGNQPQHF
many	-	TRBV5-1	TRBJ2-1	TGCGCCAGCAGCACCGGGGTTACCTTCTACAATGAGCAGTTCTTC	CASSTGVTFYNEQFF
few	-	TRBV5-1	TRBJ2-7	TGCGCCAGCAGCTTGGACGGGGGTGGGCCCTACGAGCAGTACTTC	CASSLDGGGPYEQYF
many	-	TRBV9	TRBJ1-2	TGTGCCAGCAGCGTAGTATCGGAGTATGGCTACACCTTC	CASSVVSEYGYTF
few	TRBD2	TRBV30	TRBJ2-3	TGTGCCTGGGAGCGGGACTCTAGCACAGATACGCAGTATTTT	CAWERDSSTDTQYF
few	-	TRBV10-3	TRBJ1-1	TGTGCCATCGGGGGGCTCGGGACCACTGAAGCTTTCTTT	CAIGGLGTTEAFF
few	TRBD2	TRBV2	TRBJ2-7	TGTGCCAGCGCCTCCGGGGCGAGCGGGACCTACGAGCGGTACTTC	CASASGASGTYERYF
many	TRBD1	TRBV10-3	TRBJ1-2	TGTGCCATCAGCCTAAGGGACAGGGTAAATCCCGGTGGCTACACCTTC	CAISLRDRVNPGGYTF
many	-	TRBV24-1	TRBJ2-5	TGTGCCACCAGTGATATCAGGACAGCACAAGAGACCCAGTACTTC	CATSDIRTAQETQYF
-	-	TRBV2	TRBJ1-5	TGTGCCAGCAGTGACCAAGGAGGAGGATTGAATCAGCCCCAGCATTTT	CASSDQGGGLNQPQHF
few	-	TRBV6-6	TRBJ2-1	TGTGCCAGCAGTCACTCGAACAACTACAATGAGCAGTTCTTC	CASSHSNNYNEQFF
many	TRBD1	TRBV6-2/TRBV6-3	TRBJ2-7	TGTGCCAGCAGTTCTGACAGGGGATTCTACGAGCAGTACTTC	CASSSDRGFYEQYF
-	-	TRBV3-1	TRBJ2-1	TGTGCCAGCAGCCCCTCCCTAAACAATGAGCGGTTCTTC	CASSPSLNNERFF
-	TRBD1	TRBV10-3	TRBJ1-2	TGTGCCTCCTGGGACAGCCTATATGGCTACACCTTC	CASWDSLYGYTF
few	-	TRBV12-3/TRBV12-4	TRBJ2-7	TGTGCCAACAACCCCAGTCGGCGGTCTTGGGCCCTTTCCTACGAGCAGTACTTC	CANNPSRRSWALSYEQYF
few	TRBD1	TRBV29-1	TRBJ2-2	TGCAGCGGAGGACAGGGAGTAGACACCGGGGAGCTGTTTTTT	CSGGQGVDTGELFF
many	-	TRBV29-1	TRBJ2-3	TGCAGCGTTGCATCACAGTACACAGATACGCAGTATTTT	CSVASQYTDTQYF
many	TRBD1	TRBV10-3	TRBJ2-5	TGTGCCATCAGCGAAGGGACAGGTGCGACCCAGTACTTC	CAISEGTGATQYF
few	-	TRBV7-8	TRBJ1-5	TGTGCCAGCAGCGCCGGGACACGGGATCAGCCCCAGCATTTT	CASSAGTRDQPQHF